The subject of this entry is one T cell receptor beta chain. Trimming cost V 0 bases and J 11 bases; bases outside gene matches: 5. The CDR3 loop spans 15 amino acids. In germline, CDR1 is MGHRA, CDR2 YSYEKL. The TCR beta repertoire was assessed by survey-level immunoSEQ sequencing. Generated by immunoSEQ multiplex PCR, the TCRdb table keeps only in-frame clones and is missing some. The sample includes some 48,000 clones, approximately 93% of them seen just once. This chain links TRBV4-1 with TRBJ2-3; TRBD2 matches at 13 bases. The receptor was isolated from a man aged 40-49 years with rheumatoid arthritis. The sample was PBMCs. The CDR3 coding sequence is TGCGCCAGCAGCCAAGAGGGACTAGCGGGACTCGGGCAGTATTTT. Amino acid sequence: CASSQEGLAGLGQYF.